A single sample gave rise to the 26 T cell receptor beta chains below, sequenced in a study of cytomegalovirus exposure and HLA in healthy donors. Profiled with immunoSEQ multiplex PCR; TCRdb holds only in-frame clones, not every one. The sample consists of some 170,000 clones, more than 70% of them appearing once. Sequencing input: PBMCs. These receptors originate from a man aged 25 to 40 in good health and CMV-seropositive.

The chain links TRBV28 to TRBJ2-7; 8 bases match TRBD2. The V gene's germline CDR1 is MDHEN and CDR2 SYDVKM. Unmatched junction bases numbered 2, after V lost 6 bases and J lost 4 bases. The CDR3 runs to 12 residues. In nucleotides, the CDR3 is TGTGCCAGCAGGCTAGCGGGTTACGAGCAGTACTTC. Encoded protein: CASRLAGYEQYF.

This clone has a single count. This sequence joins TRBV5-1 and TRBJ2-7; tentative D call: TRBD2 (6 bases). Germline V lookup: CDR1 SGHRS, CDR2 YFSETQ. The CDR3 consists of 17 residues. Trimming took 0 bases from V and 0 from J, leaving 16 bases between them. CDR3 sequence (DNA): TGCGCCAGCAGCTTGGAGCCCTGGGGGGAAAGCTCCTACGAGCAGTACTTC. This codes for CASSLEPWGESSYEQYF.

The CDR3 spells CASSQDRVGRREPGELFF. The CDR3 coding sequence is TGCGCCAGCAGCCAAGATCGGGTTGGACGGAGGGAACCCGGGGAGCTGTTTTTT. This chain uses TRBV4-1 with TRBJ2-2, with D possibly being TRBD2 (6 bases). The CDR3 length is 18 residues. The germline gives CDR1 MGHRA, CDR2 YSYEKL. The germline V and J ends were trimmed by 0 bases and 6 bases, with 20 bases remaining between them.

The chain recombines TRBV30 with TRBJ1-2, with D perhaps TRBD1 (5 bases). Between the trimmed V and J ends, which lost 0 bases and 7 bases, there was a span of 15 bases. This CDR3 comprises 14 residues. The germline gives CDR1 GTSNPN, CDR2 SVGIG (reference sequence). The CDR3, as DNA: TGTGCCTGGAGTGTAAGTCGGCAGGGTGGTGGCTACACCTTC. The encoded protein is CAWSVSRQGGGYTF.

The CDR3 DNA reads as TGTGCCAGCAGTCCAGAGGAGGGGCGGACTGAAGCTTTCTTT. It encodes CASSPEEGRTEAFF. The chain combines TRBV6-5 with TRBJ1-1; D may be TRBD1 (5 bases). The V and J ends lost 5 bases and 5 bases respectively, with 15 bases between them. Germline lookup yields CDR1 MNHEY and CDR2 SVGAGI. The CDR3 contains 14 residues.

This clone has only one observation. This rearrangement joins TRBV5-1 to TRBJ2-1; 9 nucleotides align to TRBD2. Germline lookup yields CDR1 SGHRS and CDR2 YFSETQ. Trimming at V came to 1 base and at J to 6 bases, leaving 5 bases not matched to a gene. The CDR3 extends over 15 amino acids. This CDR3 reads CASSLRAGGGNEQFF. As DNA, the CDR3 is TGCGCCAGCAGCTTGAGGGCGGGAGGGGGCAATGAGCAGTTCTTC.

This clone appeared once. The chain is built from TRBV19 and TRBJ1-2; 9 bases fit TRBD1. V dropped 7 bases and J dropped 7; count of bases not matched to a gene: 13. Germline V CDR1 and CDR2: LNHDA, SQIVND (reference sequence). The CDR3 totals 15 residues. The CDR3 here is CASTLGTGSLFGYTF. The CDR3 coding sequence is TGTGCCAGTACCCTTGGGACAGGGAGTTTATTTGGCTACACCTTC.

The V gene is TRBV6-1, the J gene TRBJ2-1, with 10 bases aligning to TRBD2. The CDR3 totals 13 residues. J lost 8 bases, V lost 5 bases, and 3 bases had no gene match. Germline V gene sequence: CDR1 MNHNS, CDR2 SASEGT. The CDR3 protein is CASSQREGYEQFF. DNA of the CDR3: TGTGCCAGCAGTCAGCGGGAGGGGTATGAGCAGTTCTTC.

In regard to this clone: Mismatch with germline at one junction end may stem from a read error. J is TRBJ2-1 and V is TRBV7-2; the D gene is possibly TRBD1 (5 bases). Germline assignment: CDR1 SGHTA and CDR2 FQGNSA. This CDR3 is built from 11 residues. The CDR3 protein is CASSLTRTRVF. CDR3 coding DNA: TGTGCCAGCAGCTTAACGAGGACAAGGGTCTTC. Based on the CDR3 plus reference TRBV7-2 and TRBJ2-1, the full variable domain is GAGVSQSPSNKVTEKGKDVELRCDPISGHTALYWYRQSLGQGLEFLIYFQGNSAPDKSGLPSDRFSAERTGGSVSTLTIQRTQQEDSAVYLCASSLTRTRVFGPGTRLTVL.

This rearrangement joins TRBV5-4 to TRBJ2-7, with 7 positions matching TRBD1. This CDR3 is 16 amino acids long. With V trimmed by 4 bases and J by 6 bases, 16 bases remained unmatched. CDR1 and CDR2 from the germline V gene are SGHNT and YYREEE (reference sequence). CDR3 loop: CASSLDRALLPFEQYF. CDR3 sequence (DNA): TGTGCCAGCAGCCTTGACAGGGCCCTGCTCCCTTTCGAGCAGTACTTC.

Only one count was recorded for this clone. CDR3 sequence reads: CASSLEGLDQPQHF. The CDR3 DNA follows: TGCGCCAGCAGCTTGGAGGGGTTAGATCAGCCCCAGCATTTT. The chain recombines TRBV5-1 with TRBJ1-5, with a possible D match to TRBD1 (5 bases). Trimming cost V 0 bases and J 5 bases, with 9 bases left between them. In germline, CDR1 is SGHRS, CDR2 YFSETQ. The length of the CDR3 is 14 residues.

The chain has TRBV6-1 and TRBJ1-2, with 8 bases that match TRBD1. The CDR3 runs to 16 residues. The J segment lost 6 bases and the V segment lost 0 bases, leaving 9 bases of the junction unmatched. Germline V gives CDR1 MNHNS, CDR2 SASEGT. CDR3 coding DNA: TGTGCCAGCAGTGAAGCGCTTTGGCAGGGGGCGGATGGCTACACCTTC. Its translation: CASSEALWQGADGYTF.

This clone turned up a few times. This rearrangement joins TRBV9 to TRBJ1-2, with 7 bases identical to TRBD1. The trim removed 3 bases at V and 0 bases at J, leaving 8 bases unmatched. The length of the CDR3 is 16 residues. The germline V gene has CDR1 SGDLS and CDR2 YYNGEE. The CDR3 nucleotides are TGTGCCAGCAGCGCAAGACAGGGACCTACTAACTATGGCTACACCTTC. It specifies CASSARQGPTNYGYTF.

The chain employs TRBV15 and TRBJ2-7; 10 nucleotides agree with TRBD1. The ends lost 1 base at V and 3 bases at J; junction bases unmatched: 3. CDR1 and CDR2 from the germline V gene are LNHNV and YYDKDF (reference sequence). The CDR3 length is 15 residues. The CDR3 is CATSRGGQGHYEQYF. The CDR3 nucleotides are TGTGCCACCAGCAGAGGGGGACAGGGGCACTACGAGCAGTACTTC.

The chain recombines TRBV6-6 with TRBJ2-7; possible D gene TRBD1, 7 bases. The CDR3 runs 16 residues. Trimming removed 7 bases from V and 1 base from J, with 20 bases in between. CDR1 and CDR2 (germline): MNHNY, SVGAGI (reference sequence). For the CDR3, the DNA is TGTGCCAGCACCAACCGGGCAGGGGGGACTTCCTACGAGCAGTACTTC. As protein: CASTNRAGGTSYEQYF.

This clone was counted once. The chain joins TRBV10-3 to TRBJ2-7; a weak D match, TRBD2 (5 bases). This CDR3 region has 12 residues. Germline V lookup: CDR1 ENHRY, CDR2 SYGVKD. The V end lost 7 bases, the J end lost 6 bases, and 13 bases lay between the germline ends. Here the CDR3 DNA reads TGTGCCATCACTAGCAAGACGGGCGAGCAGTACTTC. Translated: CAITSKTGEQYF.

The chain employs TRBV19 and TRBJ2-7, with TRBD2 matching over 7 bases. The V segment lost 1 base and the J segment 3 bases; nucleotides outside the gene matches: 0. CDR1 and CDR2 from the germline V gene are LNHDA and SQIVND (reference sequence). The CDR3 contains 13 residues. The DNA of the CDR3 is TGTGCCAGTAGTATAGGGGAGGGCTACGAGCAGTACTTC. Residues: CASSIGEGYEQYF.

The chain uses TRBV5-8 and TRBJ1-1, with D perhaps matching TRBD1 (6 bases). CDR3 size: 13 residues. Trimming removed 4 bases at V and 5 bases at J, with 12 bases between. Per the germline V gene, CDR1 is SGHTS and CDR2 is YDEGEE. CDR3 protein: CASSVTGRTEAFF. The CDR3 DNA sequence: TGTGCCAGCAGCGTAACAGGGAGAACTGAAGCTTTCTTT.

The rearrangement uses TRBV6-6 and TRBJ1-1, with D unresolved. The V and J ends lost 7 bases and 0 bases respectively, with 12 bases between them. Germline CDR1 reads MNHNY; CDR2 reads SVGAGI (reference sequence). This CDR3 is built from 14 residues. DNA for the CDR3: TGTGCCAGCAACCTAAGGAGGGTGAACACTGAAGCTTTCTTT. Its protein product is CASNLRRVNTEAFF.

The V and J genes are TRBV4-1 and TRBJ1-5, with TRBD1 identical over 9 bases. The CDR3 is 19 amino acids. V trimming: 4 bases; J trimming: 6 bases; junction bases outside the gene matches: 19. CDR1 MGHRA and CDR2 YSYEKL come from the germline V gene. As DNA, the CDR3 is TGCGCCAGCAGCCTGAGATTCTTCCGGGACAGGGAGGTTGGTCAGCCCCAGCATTTT. It is translated as CASSLRFFRDREVGQPQHF.

The chain couples TRBV25-1 to TRBJ2-3; a possible D gene is TRBD2 (5 bases). Trimming removed 1 base from V and 6 bases from J, with 8 bases in between. CDR1 and CDR2 (germline): MGHDK, SYGVNS. The CDR3 is made up of 13 amino acids. CDR3 amino acids: CASSESTGDTQYF. CDR3 bases: TGTGCCAGCAGTGAATCCACGGGGGATACGCAGTATTTT. The full variable domain, completed using reference TRBV25-1 and TRBJ2-3, is EADIYQTPRYLVIGTGKKITLECSQTMGHDKMYWYQQDPGMELHLIHYSYGVNSTEKGDLSSESTVSRIRTEHFPLTLESARPSHTSQYLCASSESTGDTQYFGPGTRLTVL.

The rearrangement links TRBV28 to TRBJ1-5; TRBD1 might be the D (6 bases). Germline loops: CDR1 MDHEN, CDR2 SYDVKM. V gave up 7 bases and J gave up 3 bases, with 19 bases separating them. CDR3 size: 16 residues. The CDR3 nucleotides read TGTGCCAGCATCCGCGGCTACAGGGAACTCAATCAGCCCCAGCATTTT. Amino acids: CASIRGYRELNQPQHF.

The rearrangement uses TRBV10-3 and TRBJ2-6; D ambiguous. The CDR3 sequence is 14 residues long. The V end was cut by 3 bases, the J end by 0 bases, with 3 bases between. Germline lookup yields CDR1 ENHRY and CDR2 SYGVKD. The CDR3 sequence: CAISDISGANVLTF. The DNA of the CDR3 is TGTGCCATCAGTGATATCTCTGGGGCCAACGTCCTGACTTTC.

The J gene is TRBJ2-3, the V gene TRBV9; D is undetermined. V lost 0 bases and J lost 6, with 8 bases in between. This CDR3 comprises 13 residues. CDR1 and CDR2 from the germline V gene are SGDLS and YYNGEE. The CDR3 coding sequence is TGTGCCAGCAGCGTAGCCCAGGTGGATACGCAGTATTTT. Protein product: CASSVAQVDTQYF.

In its sample, this clone was seen a few times. The gene calls are TRBV30 and TRBJ1-2, with D uncertain. From germline, CDR1 is GTSNPN and CDR2 SVGIG (reference sequence). The CDR3 runs to 11 residues. V was trimmed by 0 bases and J by 9 bases, leaving 8 bases between them. CDR3 sequence: CAWSVVERYTF. As DNA, the CDR3 is TGTGCCTGGAGTGTAGTCGAGCGCTACACCTTC.

This clone was observed a few times. The gene calls are TRBV28 and TRBJ1-2, with 8 bases that match TRBD1. This CDR3 comprises 13 residues. V shed 4 bases, J shed 2 bases, and the junction held 0 bases outside the gene matches. Germline CDR1 is MDHEN and CDR2 is SYDVKM. CDR3 region: CASSWTGNYGYTF. As DNA, the CDR3 is TGTGCCAGCAGTTGGACAGGGAACTATGGCTACACCTTC.